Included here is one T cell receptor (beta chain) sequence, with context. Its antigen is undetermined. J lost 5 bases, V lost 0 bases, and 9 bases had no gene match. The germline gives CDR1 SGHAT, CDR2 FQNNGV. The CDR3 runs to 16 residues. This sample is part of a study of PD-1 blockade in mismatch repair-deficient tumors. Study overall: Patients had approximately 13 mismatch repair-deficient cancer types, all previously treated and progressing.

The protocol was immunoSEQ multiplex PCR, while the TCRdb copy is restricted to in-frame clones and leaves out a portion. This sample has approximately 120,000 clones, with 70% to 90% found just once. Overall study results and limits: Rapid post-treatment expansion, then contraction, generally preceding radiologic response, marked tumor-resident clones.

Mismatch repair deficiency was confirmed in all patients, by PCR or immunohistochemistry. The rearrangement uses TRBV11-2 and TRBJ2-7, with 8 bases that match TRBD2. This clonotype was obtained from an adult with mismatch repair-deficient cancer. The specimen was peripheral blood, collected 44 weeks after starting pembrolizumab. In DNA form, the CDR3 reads TGTGCCAGCAGCTTAGATTTGGGACTAGTACGGCACGAGCAGTACTTC. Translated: CASSLDLGLVRHEQYF.